These 4 T cell receptor beta chains were sequenced from one sample in a study of cytomegalovirus exposure and HLA in healthy donors. Libraries were prepared by immunoSEQ multiplex PCR; TCRdb keeps only in-frame clonotypes and omits some of them. The sample includes roughly 220,000 clones, about 90% of them seen just once. The sequencing input was PBMCs. These receptors came from a woman aged 18-35 years in good health and CMV-seronegative.

The CDR3, as DNA: TGCAGCGTGGGTGCGGGGGGACTAGCGGACTTCACAGATACGCAGTATTTT. This encodes CSVGAGGLADFTDTQYF. The chain links TRBV29-1 to TRBJ2-3; 11 bases align to TRBD2. With 6 bases clipped from V and 2 bases from J, the junction kept 13 bases outside the gene matches. The CDR3 contains 17 residues. Looked up from germline, CDR1 is SQVTM and CDR2 is ANQGSEA.

The V gene is TRBV10-1, the J gene TRBJ2-1; 12 bases match TRBD2. The CDR3 length is 14 residues. In germline, CDR1 is WNHNN, CDR2 SYGVQD (reference sequence). J was trimmed by 2 bases and V by 8 bases; bases with no gene match: 1. In nucleotides, the CDR3 is TGCGCCAGCTCTAGCGGGAGGGCCTACAATGAGCAGTTCTTC. This translates into CASSSGRAYNEQFF.

The genes are TRBV5-4 and TRBJ1-3, with D possibly matching TRBD1 (5 bases). V shed 4 bases and J shed 0 bases, with 20 bases lying between them. Germline V gene sequence: CDR1 SGHNT, CDR2 YYREEE (reference sequence). This CDR3 has 18 residues. Here the CDR3 DNA reads TGTGCCAGCAGCCCCGCTTTACAGGCTACCAGCTCTGGAAACACCATATATTTT. Protein sequence: CASSPALQATSSGNTIYF.

The chain employs TRBV5-6 and TRBJ1-5; D remains ambiguous. The CDR3 length is 14 residues. Trimming left V 1 base short and J 6 bases short, with 11 bases between. In germline, CDR1 is SGHDT, CDR2 YYEEEE. CDR3 coding DNA: TGTGCCAGCAGCTTGACCCGCAGTATTCAGCCCCAGCATTTT. As protein: CASSLTRSIQPQHF.